This T cell receptor beta chain was recovered during a study of shared clonotypes between healthy human individuals. Study-level results: Of the naive CD4 clonotypes, approximately 5% were shared across a handful of donors.

This clone showed up just once. Its antigen is currently unknown. Measured with immunoSEQ multiplex PCR; TCRdb has only the in-frame clones, and not every one. The data show some 1 million clones, about 76% seen once. The CD4+ fraction was divided into a CD45RA+ naive subset and a CD45RA-negative memory subset. The CDR3 length is 15 residues. Looked up from germline, CDR1 is SGDLS and CDR2 is YYNGEE. V lost 0 bases to trimming and J lost 4 bases, with 13 bases between them. The chain uses TRBV9 and TRBJ2-5; unclear D gene. The material sequenced was memory CD4+ T cells sorted from blood. Subset: CD45RA-negative fraction. The receptor was isolated from a man aged 18 to 29 in good health. The CDR3 DNA reads TGTGCCAGCAGCGTAGAAGGGTTCTCGGGAGAGACCCAGTACTTC. Amino acids: CASSVEGFSGETQYF.